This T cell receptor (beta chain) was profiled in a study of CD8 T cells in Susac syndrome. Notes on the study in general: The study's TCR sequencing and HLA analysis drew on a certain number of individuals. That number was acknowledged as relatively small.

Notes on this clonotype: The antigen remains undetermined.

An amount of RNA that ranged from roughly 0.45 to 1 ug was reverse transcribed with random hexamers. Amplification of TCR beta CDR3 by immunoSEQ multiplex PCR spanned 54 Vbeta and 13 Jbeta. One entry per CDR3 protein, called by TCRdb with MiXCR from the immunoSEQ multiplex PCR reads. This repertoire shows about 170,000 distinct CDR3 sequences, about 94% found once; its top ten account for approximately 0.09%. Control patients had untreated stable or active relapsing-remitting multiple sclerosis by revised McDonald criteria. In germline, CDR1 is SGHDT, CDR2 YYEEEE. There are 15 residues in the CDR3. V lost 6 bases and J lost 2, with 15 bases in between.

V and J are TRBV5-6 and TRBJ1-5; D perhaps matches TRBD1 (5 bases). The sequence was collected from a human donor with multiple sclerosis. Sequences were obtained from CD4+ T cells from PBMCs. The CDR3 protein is CASTLWGRRNQPQHF. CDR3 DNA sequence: TGTGCCAGCACCCTTTGGGGCAGACGCAATCAGCCCCAGCATTTT.